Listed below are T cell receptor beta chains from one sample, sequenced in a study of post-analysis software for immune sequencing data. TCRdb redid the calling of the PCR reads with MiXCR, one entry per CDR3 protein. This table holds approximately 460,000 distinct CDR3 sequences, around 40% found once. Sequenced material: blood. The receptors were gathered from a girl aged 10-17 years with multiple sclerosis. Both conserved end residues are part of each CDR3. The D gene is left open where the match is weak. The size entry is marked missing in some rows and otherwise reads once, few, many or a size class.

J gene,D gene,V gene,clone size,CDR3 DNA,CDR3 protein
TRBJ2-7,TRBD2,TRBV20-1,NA,TGCAGTGCTAGGGGTTCAACCGGCGGGGGGAGCTCCTACGAGCAGTACTTC,CSARGSTGGGSSYEQYF
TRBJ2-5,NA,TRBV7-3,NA,TGTGCCAGCAGCTTAATGAAAGGGCAAGAGCAGTACTTC,CASSLMKGQEQYF
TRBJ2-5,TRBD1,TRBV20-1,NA,TGCAGTGCCGGAGAGGGGGCAGAAGAGACCCAGTACTTC,CSAGEGAEETQYF
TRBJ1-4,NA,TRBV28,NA,TGTGCCAGCACCCCGACTAATGAAAAACTGTTTTTT,CASTPTNEKLFF
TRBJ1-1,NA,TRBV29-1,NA,NA,CSVGPGSPFF
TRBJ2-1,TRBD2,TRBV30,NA,TGTGCCTGGGAAGGGACTAGCGGGTACAGTGAGCAGTTCTTC,CAWEGTSGYSEQFF
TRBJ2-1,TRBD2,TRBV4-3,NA,TGCGCCAGCAGCCAAGATCTGTCTAGCGGATCCTACAATGAGCAGTTCTTC,CASSQDLSSGSYNEQFF
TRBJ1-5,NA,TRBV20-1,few,TGCAGCGCCGGTGTGGGGGCCCCCTTGCAGCCCCAGCATTTT,CSAGVGAPLQPQHF
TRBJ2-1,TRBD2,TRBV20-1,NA,TGCAGTGCTAGAGATGGTAGCGGGAGCTACAATGAGCAGTTCTTC,CSARDGSGSYNEQFF
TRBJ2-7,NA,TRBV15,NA,TGTGCCACCAGCAGAGTGGTAAGCAGCGAGCAGTACTTC,CATSRVVSSEQYF
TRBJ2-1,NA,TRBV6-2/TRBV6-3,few,TGTGCCAGCAGTACTGACTACCCCTCCTACAATGAGCAGTTCTTC,CASSTDYPSYNEQFF
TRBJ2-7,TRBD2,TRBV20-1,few,TGCAGTGCTACCCGCGGGGGGCACGAGCAGTACTTC,CSATRGGHEQYF
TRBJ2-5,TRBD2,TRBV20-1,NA,TGCAGTGCTAGGACGGCAGCGGGAGCCGGTGAGACCCAGTACTTC,CSARTAAGAGETQYF
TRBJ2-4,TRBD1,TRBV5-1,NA,TGCGCCAGCAGCTTGACGACAGGGTCAAACATTCAGTACTTC,CASSLTTGSNIQYF
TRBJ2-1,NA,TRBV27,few,TGTGCCAGCAGTTCTCGCGGGTCAGGGAGTGAGCAGTTCTTC,CASSSRGSGSEQFF
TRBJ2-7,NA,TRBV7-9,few,TGTGCCAGCAGCTTAGTAGTTAGCGGAGCCTACGAGCAGTACTTC,CASSLVVSGAYEQYF
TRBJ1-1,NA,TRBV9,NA,TGTGCCAGCAGCGTAGTCTTAGGTGGCACTGAAGCTTTCTTT,CASSVVLGGTEAFF
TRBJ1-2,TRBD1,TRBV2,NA,TGTGCCAGCAGTGAATTGTTGGCAGGGGGATGGTATGGCTACACCTTC,CASSELLAGGWYGYTF
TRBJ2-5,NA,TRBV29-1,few,TGCAGCGTTGGTCGGAAGGGCCCGTATGAGACCCAGTACTTC,CSVGRKGPYETQYF
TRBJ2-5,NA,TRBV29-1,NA,TGCAGCGTTGAACCTGGGCGGGACATCTTTGAGACCCAGTACTTC,CSVEPGRDIFETQYF
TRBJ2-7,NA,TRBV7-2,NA,TGTGCCAGCAGCAAACAGGGGGGAGGGAACGAGCAGTACTTC,CASSKQGGGNEQYF
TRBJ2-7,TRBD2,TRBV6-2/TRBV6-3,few,TGTGCCAGCAGTCCCGGACTAGCGGGAGGGAACGAGCAGTACTTC,CASSPGLAGGNEQYF
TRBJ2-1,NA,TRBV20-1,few,TGCAGTGCTACCGTAGGGGAAGCCTCCTACAATGAGCAGTTCTTC,CSATVGEASYNEQFF
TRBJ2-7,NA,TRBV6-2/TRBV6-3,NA,TGTGCCAGCAGAGGGACGGCGGCGTACTACGAGCAGTACTTC,CASRGTAAYYEQYF
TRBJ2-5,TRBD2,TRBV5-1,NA,TGCGCCAGCAGCGCCCCGGGGGGGCAAGAGACCCAGTACTTC,CASSAPGGQETQYF
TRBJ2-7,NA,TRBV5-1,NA,TGCGCCAGCAGCTCTAGGGCGCCTGGGGACTCCGAGCAGTACTTC,CASSSRAPGDSEQYF
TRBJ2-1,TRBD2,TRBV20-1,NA,TGCAGTGCTCACAGCGGGAGCCGCTCCTACAATGAGCAGTTCTTC,CSAHSGSRSYNEQFF
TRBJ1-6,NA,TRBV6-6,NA,TGTGCCAGCAGTTACTCGAACCAGGGAGGTTCACCCCCCCACTTT,CASSYSNQGGSPPHF
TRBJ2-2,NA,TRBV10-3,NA,TGTGCCACGTCGGAGTTAGACACCGGGGAGCTGTTTTTT,CATSELDTGELFF
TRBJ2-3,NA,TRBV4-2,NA,TGTGCCAGCAGCTACCCTGGGGGTAGCACAGATACGCAGTATTTT,CASSYPGGSTDTQYF
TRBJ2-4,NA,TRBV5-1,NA,TGCGCCAGCAGCCCCACAGGATACAAAAACATTCAGTACTTC,CASSPTGYKNIQYF
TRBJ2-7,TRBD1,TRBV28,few,TGTGCCAGCGACAGGGGCTACGAGCAGTACTTC,CASDRGYEQYF
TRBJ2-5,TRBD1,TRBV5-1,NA,TGCGCCAGCAGCTCCACAGGGGACGAGACCCAGTACTTC,CASSSTGDETQYF
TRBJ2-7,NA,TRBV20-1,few,TGCAGTGCTAGAGGGTCCAGCGGGTACCCCTACGAGCAGTACTTC,CSARGSSGYPYEQYF
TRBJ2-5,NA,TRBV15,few,TGTGCCACCAGCAGAGATCTCCCGAAATCCGGGGCCCAAGAGACCCAGTACTTC,CATSRDLPKSGAQETQYF
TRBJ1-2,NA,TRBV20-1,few,TGCAGTGCTAGCGGCAGCCTAAGCTATGGCTACACCTTC,CSASGSLSYGYTF
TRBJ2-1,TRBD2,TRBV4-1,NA,TGCGCCAGCAGGCCCCATCTAGCGGGAGATGACAATGAGCAGTTCTTC,CASRPHLAGDDNEQFF
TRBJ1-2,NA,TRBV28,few,TGTGCCAGCAGTCCCGACAGGAGGAGAGGCTACACCTTC,CASSPDRRRGYTF
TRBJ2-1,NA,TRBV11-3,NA,TGTGCCAGCAGCTTAGAATTGGTGGGCTACAATGAGCAGTTCTTC,CASSLELVGYNEQFF
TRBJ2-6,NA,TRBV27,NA,TGTGCCAGCAGCTTTGACCGCGCGGGGGCCAACGTCCTGACTTTC,CASSFDRAGANVLTF
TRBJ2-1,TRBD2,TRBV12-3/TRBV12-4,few,TGTGCCAGCAGTTTAGGACTAGCGGGAGGGCCCAATGAGCAGTTCTTC,CASSLGLAGGPNEQFF
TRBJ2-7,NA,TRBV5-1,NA,TGCGCCAGCAGCCCGCCGGGACGTAGGGGTTACGAGCAGTACTTC,CASSPPGRRGYEQYF
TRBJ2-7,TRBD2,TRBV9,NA,TGTGCCAGCAGCGGAGGGTCTAGCGGCTACGAGCAGTACTTC,CASSGGSSGYEQYF
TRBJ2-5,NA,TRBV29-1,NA,TGCAGCGTTGGTGCTGGACTTGCATTCTACAAGCAGTACTTC,CSVGAGLAFYKQYF
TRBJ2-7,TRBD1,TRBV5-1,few,TGCGCCAGCAGAGAAACAGGGGGCTACGAGCAGTACTTC,CASRETGGYEQYF
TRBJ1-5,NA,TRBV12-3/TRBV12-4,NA,TGTGCCAGCAGTTTCGGCGGGGACAATCAGCCCCAGCATTTT,CASSFGGDNQPQHF
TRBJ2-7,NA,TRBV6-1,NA,TGTGCCAGCAAAGTAGGGCTCTCCTACGAGCAGTACTTC,CASKVGLSYEQYF
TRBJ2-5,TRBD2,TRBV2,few,TGTGCCAGCAGTGCTGGACTAGCGGGAGGCAACCAAGAGACCCAGTACTTC,CASSAGLAGGNQETQYF
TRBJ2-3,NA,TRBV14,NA,TGTGCCAGCAGCCAACTCGCTCTATCTAGCACAGATACGCAGTATTTT,CASSQLALSSTDTQYF
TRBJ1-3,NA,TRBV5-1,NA,TGCGCCAGCAGCTTGGGTTCCACTGGAAACACCATATATTTT,CASSLGSTGNTIYF
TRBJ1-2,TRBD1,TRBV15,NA,TGTGCCACCAGCAGACAGGGGGACGATGGCTACACCTTC,CATSRQGDDGYTF
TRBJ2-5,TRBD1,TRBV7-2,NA,TGTGCCAGCAGCTTAGCGGTAGGGGGCGTTAAGACCCAGTACTTC,CASSLAVGGVKTQYF
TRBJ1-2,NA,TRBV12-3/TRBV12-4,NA,TGTGCCAGCAGCCTAGGGGCCAGGGATGGCTACACCTTC,CASSLGARDGYTF
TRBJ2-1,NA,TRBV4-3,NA,TGCGCCAGCAGCCAATATCGGACAGCCTACAATGAGCAGTTCTTC,CASSQYRTAYNEQFF
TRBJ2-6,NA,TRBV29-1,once,TGCAGCGTTGAAGCCCGGACAAGGCCGGGGTCTGGGGCCAACGTCCTGACTTTC,CSVEARTRPGSGANVLTF
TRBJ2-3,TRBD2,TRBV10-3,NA,TGTGCCATCAACCAGGAAGCGGGAGCCCTCCCAGATACGCAGTATTTT,CAINQEAGALPDTQYF